The sample holds one count of the clone carrying this TCR beta chain. This CDR3 region has 15 residues. With 0 bases removed from V and 6 bases from J, the gap between germline ends came to 14 bases. Per the germline V gene, CDR1 is SGHRS and CDR2 is YFSETQ. Sequenced by immunoSEQ multiplex PCR; TCRdb stores in-frame clones only, minus some. The sample contains 2 million to 2.5 million clones, roughly 94% of which appear only once. This sample is part of a study of shared clonotypes between healthy human individuals. This clonotype was sampled from a man younger than 35 in good health. The specimen was naive CD4+ T cells sorted from blood. Regarding subset: CD45RA+ positively selected. J is TRBJ2-3 and V is TRBV5-1, with a weak D call TRBD2 (7 bases). CDR3 residues: CASSLDAGALDTQYF. CDR3 DNA: TGCGCCAGCAGCTTGGATGCGGGGGCTCTGGATACGCAGTATTTT.